Below, 17 T cell receptor beta chains from the same sample are listed, as sequenced in a study of blood T cell repertoires in COVID-19. Assay used: immunoSEQ multiplex PCR; TCRdb lists only in-frame clones, some missing. Of 30,000 to 40,000 clones in the sample, about 85% are singletons; the top ten hold 15% to 20%. The material sequenced was peripheral blood. These receptors came from a woman in her sixties with active COVID-19.

This chain links TRBV28 with TRBJ1-1; D is uncertain. Trimming took 3 bases from V and 8 from J, leaving 19 bases between them. CDR1 MDHEN and CDR2 SYDVKM come from the germline V gene. CDR3 length: 15 amino acids. CDR3 sequence reads: CASSFQRGRAEEAFF. The CDR3 DNA follows: TGTGCCAGCAGTTTTCAACGGGGTCGGGCGGAAGAAGCTTTCTTT.

V is TRBV2 and J is TRBJ2-1; 10 nucleotides agree with TRBD2. V gave up 6 bases and J gave up 5 bases; unmatched junction bases: 7. Germline V gives CDR1 SNHLY, CDR2 FYNNEI. The length of the CDR3 is 15 residues. The CDR3 here is CASRVLAGHDNEQFF. DNA of the CDR3: TGTGCCAGCAGGGTACTAGCGGGACACGACAATGAGCAGTTCTTC.

V usage is TRBV10-2 and J usage is TRBJ2-7, with 9 bases aligning to TRBD1. This CDR3 has 17 amino acids. Germline CDR1 reads WSHSY; CDR2 reads SAAADI. J gave up 0 bases and V 4 bases, and 10 bases lay outside the gene matches. The CDR3 sequence is CASSVSLGTGSSYEQYF. CDR3 nucleotide sequence: TGCGCCAGCAGTGTCAGTCTCGGGACAGGGAGCTCCTACGAGCAGTACTTC.

CDR3 region: CASSLAGKLFF. The CDR3 DNA is TGTGCCAGCAGCTTAGCAGGGAAACTGTTTTTT. The chain uses TRBV11-2 and TRBJ1-4, with D maybe TRBD1 (5 bases). V dropped 1 base and J dropped 11 bases, with 5 bases sitting between them. This CDR3 is built from 11 residues. Germline V CDR1 and CDR2: SGHAT, FQNNGV.

V gene TRBV5-4 combines with J gene TRBJ1-5; the match to TRBD1 covers 7 bases. V was clipped by 3 bases and J by 4 bases; unmatched bases: 10. This CDR3 is 16 amino acids long. Germline CDR1 and CDR2: SGHNT and YYREEE (reference sequence). The CDR3: CASSSNMGQKNQPQHF. The DNA for the CDR3 is TGTGCCAGCAGCTCCAATATGGGACAGAAAAATCAGCCCCAGCATTTT. Combining the CDR3 with reference TRBV5-4 and TRBJ1-5 gives the whole variable domain ETGVTQSPTHLIKTRGQQVTLRCSSQSGHNTVSWYQQALGQGPQFIFQYYREEENGRGNFPPRFSGLQFPNYSSELNVNALELDDSALYLCASSSNMGQKNQPQHFGDGTRLSIL.

CDR3 nucleotide sequence: TGTGCCACCAGGACGACAGACTCTAGCACAGATACGCAGTATTTT. This sequence encodes CATRTTDSSTDTQYF. The rearrangement uses TRBV15 and TRBJ2-3; D perhaps matches TRBD1 (5 bases). V shed 6 bases and J shed 0 bases, with 13 bases lying between them. The germline V gene has CDR1 LNHNV and CDR2 YYDKDF (reference sequence). This CDR3 has 15 amino acids.

The chain's CDR3 is CASRGPSGTSAHNEQFF. CDR3 nucleotide sequence: TGCGCCAGCAGGGGACCGTCCGGGACTAGCGCCCACAATGAGCAGTTCTTC. The chain couples TRBV4-1 to TRBJ2-1; 10 positions agree with TRBD2. V trimming: 6 bases; J trimming: 5 bases; junction bases outside the gene matches: 13. Germline values: CDR1 MGHRA, CDR2 YSYEKL. The CDR3 runs 17 residues.

The chain combines TRBV5-1 with TRBJ2-2, with 7 positions matching TRBD2. The V segment lost 2 bases and the J segment 5 bases; nucleotides outside the gene matches: 6. Germline loops: CDR1 SGHRS, CDR2 YFSETQ. CDR3 length: 15 residues. The CDR3 DNA is TGCGCCAGCAGCTTTGGGACTACTGGTACCGGGGAGCTGTTTTTT. Amino acid sequence: CASSFGTTGTGELFF.

V usage is TRBV3-1 (or the pseudogene TRBV3-2) and J usage is TRBJ2-7; weak D call: TRBD1 (6 bases). Trimming removed 0 bases from V and 5 bases from J, with 17 bases in between. This CDR3 has 16 residues. Germline assignment: CDR1 LGHDT and CDR2 YNNKEL (reference sequence). CDR3 bases: TGTGCCAGCAGCCAAGATATAAGGGGGTATCGGAACGAGCAGTACTTC. Translated, it gives CASSQDIRGYRNEQYF.

The chain recombines TRBV15 with TRBJ1-4, with a tentative D call TRBD1 (5 bases). Germline CDR1 is LNHNV and CDR2 is YYDKDF (reference sequence). The CDR3 has 14 residues. Trimming took off 2 bases at V and 7 bases at J, with 11 bases between the two ends. CDR3 nucleotides: TGTGCCACCAGCAGACAGGGCGGTGGTGAAAAACTGTTTTTT. It yields the protein CATSRQGGGEKLFF.

The V call is TRBV19, the J call TRBJ2-1; the D gene is possibly TRBD2 (6 bases). The CDR3 extends over 15 amino acids. CDR1 is LNHDA and CDR2 is SQIVND in the germline V gene (reference sequence). With 6 bases removed from V and 4 bases from J, the gap between germline ends came to 16 bases. The CDR3 DNA reads as TGTGCCAGTAGCGGGAGTGGGAGATTTTACAATGAGCAGTTCTTC. Translating gives CASSGSGRFYNEQFF.

This chain connects TRBV7-3 to TRBJ1-1; a possible D gene is TRBD1 (6 bases). V dropped 6 bases and J dropped 0 bases, with 32 bases sitting between them. Germline CDR1 SGHTA, CDR2 FQGTGA. The CDR3 sequence is 21 residues long. DNA for the CDR3: TGTGCCAGCAGTGTAGCCCCATATAGGACAGCCTCGAAACGAATGAACACTGAAGCTTTCTTT. This sequence encodes CASSVAPYRTASKRMNTEAFF. The whole variable domain, filled in from reference TRBV7-3 and TRBJ1-1, reads GAGVSQTPSNKVTEKGKYVELRCDPISGHTALYWYRQSLGQGPEFLIYFQGTGAADDSGLPNDRFFAVRPEGSVSTLKIQRTERGDSAVYLCASSVAPYRTASKRMNTEAFFGQGTRLTVV.

The CDR3 DNA follows: TGTGCCAGCAGCCCCAACCCAGGGATAGCGGGGACCGGGGAGCTGTTTTTT. This gives the protein CASSPNPGIAGTGELFF. V usage is TRBV7-9 and J usage is TRBJ2-2; TRBD2 aligns across 8 bases. Trimming cost V 5 bases and J 5 bases; bases outside gene matches: 13. CDR1 and CDR2 (germline): SEHNR, FQNEAQ (reference sequence). This CDR3 contains 17 residues.

The chain has TRBV9 and TRBJ2-2; tentative D call: TRBD1 (5 bases). With 3 bases removed from V and 0 bases from J, the gap between germline ends came to 12 bases. This CDR3 spans 16 amino acids. The V gene's germline CDR1 is SGDLS and CDR2 YYNGEE. This CDR3 is CASSAFRQTNTGELFF. The CDR3 DNA reads TGTGCCAGCAGCGCTTTCAGACAGACGAACACCGGGGAGCTGTTTTTT.

The CDR3 spells CASSLSGSGRSEQYF. In nucleotides, the CDR3 is TGTGCCAGCAGCTTAAGCGGGAGCGGGAGGAGCGAGCAGTACTTC. The genes are TRBV7-6 and TRBJ2-7; 9 bases are shared with TRBD2. CDR1 is SGHVS, CDR2 FNYEAQ, per germline. The junction had 8 bases not matched to a gene; V was cut back by 2 bases and J by 6 bases. This CDR3 has 15 amino acids.

The genes are TRBV18 and TRBJ2-5, with 11 positions matching TRBD1. V shed 3 bases and J 5 bases; nucleotides not matched to a gene: 5. The CDR3 covers 15 residues. CDR1 and CDR2 from the germline V gene are KGHSH and LQKENI. The CDR3 protein is CASSPRTGGGETQYF. CDR3 in DNA: TGTGCCAGCTCACCTCGGACAGGGGGCGGTGAGACCCAGTACTTC.

The chain has TRBV19 and TRBJ2-1; TRBD2 matches at 8 bases. This CDR3 is 16 amino acids long. The V gene's germline CDR1 is LNHDA and CDR2 SQIVND (reference sequence). V lost 5 bases and J lost 7; bases outside the gene matches: 13. In nucleotides, the CDR3 is TGTGCCAGTAGTCCTAGAGGGCGCGGGGGGCAAAATGAGCAGTTCTTC. Its protein is CASSPRGRGGQNEQFF. Variable domain in full (rest from reference TRBV19 and TRBJ2-1): DGGITQSPKYLFRKEGQNVTLSCEQNLNHDAMYWYRQDPGQGLRLIYYSQIVNDFQKGDIAEGYSVSREKKESFPLTVTSAQKNPTAFYLCASSPRGRGGQNEQFFGPGTRLTVL.